The sample holds one count of the clone carrying this T cell receptor (beta chain). This sample is drawn from a study of OX40 agonist ivuxolimab in advanced cancers. The method was immunoSEQ multiplex PCR; TCRdb's version includes in-frame clones alone and lacks a portion of them. This sample has approximately 73,000 clones, with approximately 90% found just once. The germline gives CDR1 SNHLY, CDR2 FYNNEI. The trim removed 6 bases at V and 1 base at J, leaving 6 bases unmatched. The CDR3 has 14 amino acids. The sample consisted of CD4+ or CD8+ T cells sorted from blood, taken in a trial of the OX40 agonist ivuxolimab. This TCR was sampled from an adult with an advanced solid tumor such as melanoma, head and neck, liver or kidney cancer. The chain joins TRBV2 to TRBJ2-7, with 7 positions matching TRBD2. CDR3 residues: CASRLSGDSYEQYF. In DNA, the CDR3 is TGTGCCAGCAGACTAAGCGGGGATTCCTACGAGCAGTACTTC.